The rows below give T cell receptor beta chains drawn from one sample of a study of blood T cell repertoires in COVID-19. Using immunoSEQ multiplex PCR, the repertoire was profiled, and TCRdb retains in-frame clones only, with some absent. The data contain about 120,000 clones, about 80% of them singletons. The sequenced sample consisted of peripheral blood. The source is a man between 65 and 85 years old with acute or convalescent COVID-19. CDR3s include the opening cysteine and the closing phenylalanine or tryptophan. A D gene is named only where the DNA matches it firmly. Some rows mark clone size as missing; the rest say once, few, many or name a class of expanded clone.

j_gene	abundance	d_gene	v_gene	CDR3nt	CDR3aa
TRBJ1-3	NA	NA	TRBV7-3	TGTGCCAGCAGCTTAATTGGGGGCGCTGGAAACACCATATATTTT	CASSLIGGAGNTIYF
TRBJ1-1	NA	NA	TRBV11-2	TGTGCCAGCAGCTTCAGGGCAGACACTGAAGCTTTCTTT	CASSFRADTEAFF
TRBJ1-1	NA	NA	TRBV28	TGTGCCCATTGGGGGACACAGGTCACTGAAGCTTTCTTT	CAHWGTQVTEAFF
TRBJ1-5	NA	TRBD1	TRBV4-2	TGTGCCAGCAGCCAAGATGTCGTAAGGACAGGGGGCAATCAGCCCCAGCATTTT	CASSQDVVRTGGNQPQHF
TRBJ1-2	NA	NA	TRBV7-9	TGTGCCAGCGGGGGGGGCAACTATGGCTACACCTTC	CASGGGNYGYTF
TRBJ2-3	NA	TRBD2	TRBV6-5	TGTGCCAGCAGTTACTCGATCGCGGGGGTCACAGATACGCAGTATTTT	CASSYSIAGVTDTQYF
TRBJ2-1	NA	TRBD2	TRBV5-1	TGCGCCAGCAGCTTGGAGGGTCCGACTAGCGGGGGGCTTCGTAACTCCTACAATGAGCAGTTCTTC	CASSLEGPTSGGLRNSYNEQFF
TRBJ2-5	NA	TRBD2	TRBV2	TGTGCCAGCAGTGAAAGGGGGACTAGTGGGTCCCAGTACTTC	CASSERGTSGSQYF
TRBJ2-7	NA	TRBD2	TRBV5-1	TGCGCCAGCAGCCACGGGACTAGCGGGACATTCTCCTACGAGCAGTACTTC	CASSHGTSGTFSYEQYF
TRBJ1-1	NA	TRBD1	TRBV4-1	TGCGCCAGCAGCCCGGGACAGCTACTTCCTGAAGCTTTCTTT	CASSPGQLLPEAFF
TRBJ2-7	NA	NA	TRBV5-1	TGCGCCAGCAGATCCGACAGTTTTGACTCCTACGAGCAGTACTTC	CASRSDSFDSYEQYF
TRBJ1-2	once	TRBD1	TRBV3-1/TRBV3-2	TGTGCCAGCAGCCGACCCGGGACAGAGAACAACTATGGCTACACCTTC	CASSRPGTENNYGYTF
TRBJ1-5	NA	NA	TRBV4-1	TGCGCCAGCAGCCAAGATCAAGGGGGCAATCAGCCCCAGCATTTT	CASSQDQGGNQPQHF
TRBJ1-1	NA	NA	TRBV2	TGTGCCAGCTACCTGACAGCGAACACTGAAGCTTTCTTT	CASYLTANTEAFF
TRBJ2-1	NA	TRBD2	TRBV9	TGTGCCAGCAGTTCTTTAACTAGCGACAATGAGCAGTTCTTC	CASSSLTSDNEQFF
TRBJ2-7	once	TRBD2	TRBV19	TGTGCCAGTAGTATGGGGCCTGGACTAGCCTACGAGCAGTACTTC	CASSMGPGLAYEQYF
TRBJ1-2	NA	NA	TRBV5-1	TGCGCCAGCAGCTTGGATACAGGGTCCTATGGCTACACCTTC	CASSLDTGSYGYTF
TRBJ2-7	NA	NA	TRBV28	TGTGCCAGCATCACCGTCGGGCAGGGATCCGGCGAGCAGTACTTC	CASITVGQGSGEQYF
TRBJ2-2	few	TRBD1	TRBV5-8	TGTGCCAGCAGCTTGCCGACAGGGGGCCGTCCCGGGGAGCTGTTTTTT	CASSLPTGGRPGELFF
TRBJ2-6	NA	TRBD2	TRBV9	TGTGCCAGCACGGCGGGAGGGACTGGGGCCAACGTCCTGACTTTC	CASTAGGTGANVLTF
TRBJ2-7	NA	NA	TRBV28	TGTGCCAGCAGACCAACAGGGCACGAGCAGTACTTC	CASRPTGHEQYF
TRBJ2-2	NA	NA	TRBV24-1	TGTGCCACCAGTGATCGCACCGGGGAGCTGTTTTTT	CATSDRTGELFF
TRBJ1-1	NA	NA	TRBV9	TGTGCCAGCAGCGCACATATGAACACTGAAGCTTTCTTT	CASSAHMNTEAFF
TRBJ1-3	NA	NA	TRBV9	TGTGCCAGCAGCGTAGGTAGCAGCTTCTCTGGAAACACCATATATTTT	CASSVGSSFSGNTIYF
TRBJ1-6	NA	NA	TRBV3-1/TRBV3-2	TGTGCCAGCAGCCAAAGTAGCTCACCCCTCCACTTT	CASSQSSSPLHF
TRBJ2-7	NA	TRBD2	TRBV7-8	TGTGCCAGCAGCCCGACTAGCTCGGGGCAGTACTTC	CASSPTSSGQYF
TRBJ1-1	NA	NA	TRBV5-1	TGCGCCAGCAGCTTAAGGGAGACAGGATGGAACACTGAAGCTTTCTTT	CASSLRETGWNTEAFF
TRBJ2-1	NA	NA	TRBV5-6	TGTGCCAGCAGCTTGGGGGCCAATGAGCAGTTCTTC	CASSLGANEQFF
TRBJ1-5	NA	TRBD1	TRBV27	TGTGCCAGCAGCGCCCGGAGGGGGGACAGGGGAGGTCGGCCCCAGCATTTT	CASSARRGDRGGRPQHF
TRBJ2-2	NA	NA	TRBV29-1	TGCAGCGTTTTAGGACTTACGAACACCGGGGAGCTGTTTTTT	CSVLGLTNTGELFF
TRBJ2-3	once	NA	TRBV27	TGTGCCAGCCTCCTTAGAGATACGCAGTATTTT	CASLLRDTQYF
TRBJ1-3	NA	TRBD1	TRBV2	TGTGCCAGCAGTGAAGGGGACAGTCCCATATATTTT	CASSEGDSPIYF
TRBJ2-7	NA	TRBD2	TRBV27	TGTGCCAGCGGGCGACAAGGGACTACTAGCGGGATCTACGAGCAGTACTTC	CASGRQGTTSGIYEQYF
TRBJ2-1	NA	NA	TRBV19	TGTGCCAGTAGCGCACTAACCGATGAGCAGTTCTTC	CASSALTDEQFF
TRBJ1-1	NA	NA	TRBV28	TGTGCCAGCAGCCCTGACAGCTTGAACACTGAAGCTTTCTTT	CASSPDSLNTEAFF
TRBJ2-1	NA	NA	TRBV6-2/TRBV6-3	TGTGCCAGCAGTAAGACCGGGACAACAATACGTAGTGGGCAGTTCTTC	CASSKTGTTIRSGQFF
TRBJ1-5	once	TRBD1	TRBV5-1	TGCGCCAGCAGCTTAGGACAGGCGGTAGGGCCCCAGCATTTT	CASSLGQAVGPQHF
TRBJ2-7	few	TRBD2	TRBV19	TGTGCCAGTAGTTCAACTAGCGGGAGCTACGAGCAGTACTTC	CASSSTSGSYEQYF